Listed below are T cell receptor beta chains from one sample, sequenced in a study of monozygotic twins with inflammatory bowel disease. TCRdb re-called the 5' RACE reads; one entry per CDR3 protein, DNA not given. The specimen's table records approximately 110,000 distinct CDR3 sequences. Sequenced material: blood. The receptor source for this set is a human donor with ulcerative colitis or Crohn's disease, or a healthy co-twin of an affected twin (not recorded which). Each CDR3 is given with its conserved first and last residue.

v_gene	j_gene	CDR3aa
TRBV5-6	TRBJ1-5	CASSLRGNWPGNQPQHF
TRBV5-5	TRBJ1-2	CASSLRQGAEGYGYTF
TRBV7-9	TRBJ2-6	CASTSLRFSGANVLTF
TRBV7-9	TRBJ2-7	CASSSDRGRYEQYF
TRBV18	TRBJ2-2	CASSPGPDGGGELFF
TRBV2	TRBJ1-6	CASSEDWTGVSF
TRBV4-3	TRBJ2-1	CASSQDTTSGAYNEQFF
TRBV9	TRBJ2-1	CASSATSFSYNEQFF
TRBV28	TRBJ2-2	CASSLPGTGELFF
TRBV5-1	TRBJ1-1	CASSLDPGGGTEAFF
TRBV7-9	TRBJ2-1	CASSLDHEQFF
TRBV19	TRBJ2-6	CASSGDRSSGANVLTF
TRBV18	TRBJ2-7	CASSPTGESSYEQYF
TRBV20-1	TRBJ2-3	CSAFRGGADTQYF
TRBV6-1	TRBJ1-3	CASSELGASGNTIYF
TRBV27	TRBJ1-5	CASSLWAASNQPQHF
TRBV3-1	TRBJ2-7	CDSSQGEGPYEQYF
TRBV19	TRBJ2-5	CASSRGGQEETQYF
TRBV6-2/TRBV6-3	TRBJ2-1	CASLSQGEQFF
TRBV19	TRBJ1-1	CASAAVNTEAFF
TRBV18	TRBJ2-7	CASSLGTGLSYEQYF
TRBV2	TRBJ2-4	CASSEAQGMNIQYF
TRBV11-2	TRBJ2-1	CASSLDGVYNEQFF
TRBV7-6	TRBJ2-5	CASSLGTSGGIGQETQYF
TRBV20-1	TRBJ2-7	CSARAWEYQEQYF
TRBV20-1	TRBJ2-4	CSASKVAKNIQYF
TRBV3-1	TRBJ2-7	CASSQVWQGPHEQYF
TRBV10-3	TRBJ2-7	CAISDRTGMSSYEQYF
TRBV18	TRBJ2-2	CASSPDRQNTGELFF
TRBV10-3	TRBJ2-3	CAISEFARGVTDTQYF
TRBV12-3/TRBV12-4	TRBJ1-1	CASSLPFRGNTEAFF
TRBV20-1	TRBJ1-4	CSAEAGVSNEKLFF
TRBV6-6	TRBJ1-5	CATRLNNQPQHF
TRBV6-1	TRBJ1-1	CASTEGSVNTEAFF
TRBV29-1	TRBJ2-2	CSVWRKNTGELFF
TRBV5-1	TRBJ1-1	CASSFRVQGANTEAFF
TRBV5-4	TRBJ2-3	CASSFGTSGGAGTDTQYF
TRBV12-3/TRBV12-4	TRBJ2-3	CASSFFAGWTDTQYF
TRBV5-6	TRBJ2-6	CASSLGDSGANVLTF
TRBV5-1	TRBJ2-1	CASSRIESQGKAFF
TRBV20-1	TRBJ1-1	CSARRPEGATEAFF
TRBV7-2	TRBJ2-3	CASSSPGGSGGADPDTQYF
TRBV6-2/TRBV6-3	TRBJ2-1	CASSYDPSGILYNEQFF
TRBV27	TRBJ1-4	CASSPWTGEVEKLFF
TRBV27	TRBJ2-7	CASKSGTSGYEQYF
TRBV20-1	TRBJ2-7	CSAPRPGAPYEQYF
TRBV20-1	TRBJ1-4	CSAGQYGEKLFF
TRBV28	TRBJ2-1	CASSPTGTEGAVYEQFF
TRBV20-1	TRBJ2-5	CSARSQGPGETQYF
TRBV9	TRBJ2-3	CASSPSTSGRFRGRADTQYF
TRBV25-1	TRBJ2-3	CASSEYRPGRGGTDTQYF
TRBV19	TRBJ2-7	CASSSLGTYEQYF
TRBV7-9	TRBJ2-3	CASSRRGGAATDTQYF
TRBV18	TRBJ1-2	CASSPRTGGFYGYTF